These 15 T cell receptor beta chains originate from one sample sequenced in a study of shared clonotypes between healthy human individuals. Repertoires were generated with immunoSEQ multiplex PCR, while TCRdb's copy carries only in-frame clones and drops some. The data hold under 2,500,000 clones, with 90% to 97% observed a single time. The sequenced material came from naive CD4+ T cells sorted from blood. Subset reported: CD45RA+ positively selected. The receptor set was obtained from a man aged 18 to 29 in good health.

Written as DNA, the CDR3 is TGTGCCAGCAGCCCCGGGACAGAATACGAGCAGTACTTC. This gives the protein CASSPGTEYEQYF. The chain has TRBV7-6 and TRBJ2-7, with 7 bases aligning to TRBD1. Germline values: CDR1 SGHVS, CDR2 FNYEAQ. The CDR3 has 13 residues. The ends lost 5 bases at V and 4 bases at J; junction bases unmatched: 5.

For this clone: Other DNA sequences in the same sample also yield this CDR3. The chain joins TRBV11-2 to TRBJ2-5; no clear D gene. Trimming took off 1 base at V and 3 bases at J, with 6 bases between the two ends. The germline V gene has CDR1 SGHAT and CDR2 FQNNGV. This CDR3 is built from 13 residues. The chain's CDR3 is CASSLGDKETQYF. CDR3 in DNA: TGTGCCAGCAGCTTAGGGGATAAAGAGACCCAGTACTTC.

The genes are TRBV5-1 and TRBJ2-1, with 16 bases aligning to TRBD2. The CDR3 length is 19 residues. V lost 6 bases and J lost 8; bases outside the gene matches: 17. Germline CDR1 SGHRS, CDR2 YFSETQ. The CDR3 DNA sequence: TGCGCCAGCACCAGGGGCGAATCGGGACTAGCGGGAGGGGTGTATGAGCAGTTCTTC. Translation gives CASTRGESGLAGGVYEQFF.

J is TRBJ1-3 and V is TRBV19; no firm D call. Germline V lookup: CDR1 LNHDA, CDR2 SQIVND (reference sequence). The V end lost 1 base, the J end lost 2 bases, and 12 bases lay between the germline ends. The CDR3 has 16 residues. CDR3: CASSIGVLSTGNTIYF. The CDR3 region has the DNA TGTGCCAGTAGTATAGGAGTCTTGTCAACTGGAAACACCATATATTTT.

The chain uses TRBV19 and TRBJ1-1, with D unclear. This CDR3 has 15 amino acids. Germline V gene sequence: CDR1 LNHDA, CDR2 SQIVND (reference sequence). Trimming stripped 3 bases from V and 0 bases from J, with 11 bases between. CDR3 amino acids: CASSIDGLLNTEAFF. DNA for the CDR3: TGTGCCAGTAGTATTGACGGACTCTTGAACACTGAAGCTTTCTTT.

The gene calls are TRBV11-2 and TRBJ2-3, with 12 bases identical to TRBD2. CDR1 and CDR2 from the germline V gene are SGHAT and FQNNGV. The J segment lost 4 bases and the V segment lost 5 bases, leaving 4 bases of the junction unmatched. The CDR3 is 15 residues long. CDR3 protein: CASSPSGRAPDTQYF. CDR3 sequence (DNA): TGTGCCAGCAGCCCTAGCGGGAGGGCCCCAGATACGCAGTATTTT.

V and J are TRBV19 and TRBJ2-1, with TRBD2 matching 16 bases. Germline CDR1 reads LNHDA; CDR2 reads SQIVND (reference sequence). V gave up 6 bases and J gave up 6 bases; unmatched junction bases: 14. This CDR3 has 19 residues. The CDR3 DNA reads as TGTGCCAGTAGGTTGAAGCCAGGGACTAGCGGGAGGGTAGGCAATGAGCAGTTCTTC. As protein: CASRLKPGTSGRVGNEQFF.

V is TRBV7-8 and J is TRBJ2-4; 7 bases match TRBD1. The CDR3 sequence is 14 residues long. The junction had 7 bases not matched to a gene; V was cut back by 5 bases and J by 6 bases. The germline V gene has CDR1 SGHVS and CDR2 FQNEAQ. The CDR3 is CASSADRVLNIQYF. The CDR3 coding sequence is TGTGCCAGCAGCGCAGACAGGGTTTTAAACATTCAGTACTTC.

The chain has TRBV7-7 and TRBJ2-3; the match to TRBD2 covers 10 bases. This CDR3 is 15 amino acids long. Germline V gene sequence: CDR1 SSHAT, CDR2 FNYEAQ (reference sequence). CDR3 sequence (DNA): TGTGCTAGCCGCCAGGGACTAGCGATCACAGATACGCAGTATTTT. Translating gives CASRQGLAITDTQYF.

This chain uses TRBV21-1 with TRBJ1-1; the D call TRBD1 from the table was never checked on the DNA. TRBV21-1 is annotated as a pseudogene. CDR3 size: 15 residues. The CDR3 DNA follows: TGTGCCAGCAGCGCCCACAGGGTGAGGAACACTGAAGCTTTCTTT. Its translation: CASSAHRVRNTEAFF.

This sequence joins TRBV6-1 and TRBJ2-2; D gene ambiguous. Germline lookup yields CDR1 MNHNS and CDR2 SASEGT. CDR3 length equals 14 residues. Between the trimmed V and J ends, which lost 5 bases and 6 bases, there was a span of 13 bases. The CDR3 spells CASSWVVGPGELFF. The DNA for the CDR3 is TGTGCCAGCAGTTGGGTAGTTGGGCCCGGGGAGCTGTTTTTT.

This clone showed up just once. The chain joins TRBV6-1 to TRBJ2-7; 8 nucleotides match TRBD1. V trimming: 6 bases; J trimming: 3 bases; junction bases outside the gene matches: 4. Germline loops: CDR1 MNHNS, CDR2 SASEGT. The CDR3 totals 13 residues. CDR3 region: CASRPGGIYEQYF. The DNA for the CDR3 is TGTGCCAGCAGGCCAGGGGGCATCTACGAGCAGTACTTC.

For this clone: A read error may produce the germline difference seen at one junction end. The chain combines TRBV5-1 with TRBJ2-1; maybe TRBD1 (8 bases). Germline values: CDR1 SGHRS, CDR2 YFSETQ. This CDR3 contains 14 residues. In DNA form, the CDR3 reads TGCGCCAGCAGCTTGCAACCTACAGGGGGGGTAAGGCTCTTC. As protein: CASSLQPTGGVRLF.

The genes are TRBV5-5 and TRBJ1-5; D remains unclear. The V and J ends lost 0 bases and 0 bases respectively, with 13 bases between them. The CDR3 totals 17 residues. The V gene's germline CDR1 is SGHKS and CDR2 YYEKEE (reference sequence). The CDR3 here is CASSLAEQAYSNQPQHF. CDR3 bases: TGTGCCAGCAGCTTGGCCGAACAAGCGTATAGCAATCAGCCCCAGCATTTT.

The CDR3 DNA follows: TGTGCTAGTGGTTTGGTGGGGTTGGAAGGGACGTCGACTAATGAAAAACTGTTTTTT. This encodes CASGLVGLEGTSTNEKLFF. The chain has TRBV12-5 and TRBJ1-4, with D tentatively TRBD1 (5 bases). Germline CDR1 reads LGHNT; CDR2 reads FRNRAP. The CDR3 spans 19 residues. Deletions cut 0 bases from V and 2 bases from J, with 19 bases between.